This T cell receptor beta chain was recorded in a study of shared clonotypes between healthy human individuals. Study-wide findings and caveats: Non-shared clonotypes displayed generation probabilities falling below those of clonotypes present in all four donors. Owing to a small donor count, the genetic and exposure-history diversity represented was limited. Four donors shared approximately 5% of their naive CD4 clonotypes. Clonotype sharing among donors likely depends on sequencing depth.

Clones were read by immunoSEQ multiplex PCR, and TCRdb kept only the in-frame ones, dropping some. The sample gives about 2 million clones, roughly 94% of which show up once; around 1.1% is in the top ten. The V end lost 3 bases, the J end lost 6 bases, and 9 bases lay between the germline ends. CDR3 length equals 13 residues. Germline V gives CDR1 SGDLS, CDR2 YYNGEE. A remark on this clone: Its antigen is unknown.

Naive CD8 cells, CD45RO-negative and positively selected for CCR7, excluded terminally differentiated effector memory CD45RA+ cells. The source material was naive CD8+ T cells sorted from blood. The receptor was derived from a man younger than 30 in good health. The V gene is TRBV9, the J gene TRBJ2-2; D gene uncertain. CDR3 residues: CASSAPGPGELFF. In DNA form, the CDR3 reads TGTGCCAGCAGCGCGCCAGGCCCCGGGGAGCTGTTTTTT.